The 26 T cell receptor beta chains given below trace back to one sample, sequenced in a study of blood T cells in healthy people across ages. Alongside a J-beta primer mix, a sample-barcoded 5' primer served in a second PCR lasting about 7 to 11 cycles. One entry per CDR3 protein, called by TCRdb with MiXCR from the 5' RACE reads. The table lists 1.5 million to 2 million distinct CDR3 sequences, just under 50% of them singletons. Input material: blood. The origin of the receptors is a woman in her forties in good health.

Ten or more counts support this clonotype. This chain connects TRBV20-1 to TRBJ2-5; the D gene is possibly TRBD2 (6 bases). The ends were cut back, 6 bases at V and 4 bases at J, with 18 bases in the middle. CDR1 DFQATT and CDR2 SNEGSKA come from the germline V gene (reference sequence). The CDR3 is 14 amino acids. CDR3 nucleotide sequence: TGCAGTGCGAGGAGGGACGGGGGAGGAGAGACCCAGTACTTC. Translation: CSARRDGGGETQYF.

This sequence joins TRBV7-9 and TRBJ1-6; tentatively, D is TRBD1 (6 bases). CDR1 is SEHNR and CDR2 is FQNEAQ in the germline V gene (reference sequence). V lost 1 base to trimming and J lost 7 bases, with 14 bases between them. The CDR3 covers 16 residues. This chain's CDR3 is CASSLEAGVMNSPLHF. As DNA, the CDR3 is TGTGCCAGCAGCTTAGAAGCAGGGGTTATGAATTCACCCCTCCACTTT.

In the case of this clonotype: The germline gene is not matched at one end of the junction; a read error may be the cause. V and J are TRBV18 and TRBJ1-4; D perhaps matches TRBD1 (5 bases). CDR1 and CDR2 from the germline V gene are KGHSH and LQKENI. There are 16 residues in the CDR3. The CDR3, as DNA: TGTGCCAGCTCGCCACCTGGGGGAGCAACTAATGAAAAACTGTTTTTT. Its protein product is CASSPPGGATNEKLFF.

The chain links TRBV6-5 to TRBJ2-5; the D is unclear. In germline, CDR1 is MNHEY, CDR2 SVGAGI. The CDR3 totals 13 residues. Trimming stripped 5 bases from V and 5 bases from J, with 12 bases between. The CDR3: CASSDQPTETQYF. CDR3 nucleotide sequence: TGTGCCAGCAGTGACCAGCCGACTGAGACCCAGTACTTC.

The chain combines TRBV5-1 with TRBJ2-5, with D possibly TRBD1 on 6 matching bases. Between the trimmed V and J ends, which lost 6 bases and 4 bases, there was a span of 22 bases. CDR1 and CDR2 from the germline V gene are SGHRS and YFSETQ. CDR3 size: 16 residues. CDR3 bases: TGCGCCAGCACCCGCTTACAGGGAGACACGACAGAGACCCAGTACTTC. Its translation is CASTRLQGDTTETQYF.

This clonotype was detected only a few times. This chain joins TRBV9 and TRBJ2-5; the D gene could be TRBD1 or TRBD2 (5 bases each). The J call may not be correct, given that the DNA end is closer to TRBJ2-7. CDR3 length: 15 residues. Germline lookup yields CDR1 SGDLS and CDR2 YYNGEE. CDR3 coding DNA: TGTGCCAGCAGCCCTTCGGGGACCCCAAGCTACGAGCAGTACTTC. Translating gives CASSPSGTPSYEQYF.

This clonotype was recorded a few times. V usage is TRBV20-1 and J usage is TRBJ2-3; perhaps TRBD2 as D (6 bases). V was pared by 4 bases and J by 1 base, with 24 bases between. This CDR3 is 18 amino acids long. The germline CDR1 and CDR2 sequences are DFQATT and SNEGSKA (reference sequence). For the CDR3, the DNA is TGCAGTGCTACCCACCCCTTCGGAGTAGCGGTGGGCACAGATACGCAGTATTTT. As protein: CSATHPFGVAVGTDTQYF.

The chain uses TRBV7-8 and TRBJ2-1; no definite D call. CDR3 length: 14 residues. The germline gives CDR1 SGHVS, CDR2 FQNEAQ. Trimming stripped 7 bases from V and 6 bases from J, with 16 bases between. CDR3 DNA: TGTGCCAGCAACCCTGCCAGCCAGGCCAATGAGCAGTTCTTC. Its translation: CASNPASQANEQFF.

This chain links TRBV4-2 with TRBJ2-5, with D uncertain. This CDR3 has 15 residues. Trimming pared 0 bases from V and 6 bases from J, leaving 14 bases between. Germline V gene sequence: CDR1 LGHNA, CDR2 YNFKEQ. Written as DNA, the CDR3 is TGTGCCAGCAGCCAAGATCAGACCCGGGTTAAGACCCAGTACTTC. It codes for CASSQDQTRVKTQYF.

This clonotype has ten or more counts. This sequence joins TRBV29-1 and TRBJ2-5; D uncertain. The germline V gene has CDR1 SQVTM and CDR2 ANQGSEA. The length of the CDR3 is 15 residues. Trimming stripped 1 base from V and 1 base from J, with 13 bases between. The CDR3 DNA follows: TGCAGCGTTGAAGGGCTACCCTTCTCCCAAGAGACCCAGTACTTC. This codes for CSVEGLPFSQETQYF.

V gene TRBV6-6 combines with J gene TRBJ2-1; D is undetermined. V was trimmed by 0 bases and J by 8 bases, leaving 5 bases between them. Germline assignment: CDR1 MNHNY and CDR2 SVGAGI (reference sequence). This CDR3 is 12 amino acids long. The CDR3: CASSYSTHEQFF. Here the CDR3 DNA reads TGTGCCAGCAGTTACTCCACCCATGAGCAGTTCTTC.

The chain couples TRBV7-9 to TRBJ2-7; D unresolved. CDR1 is SEHNR, CDR2 FQNEAQ, per germline (reference sequence). The CDR3 is made up of 12 amino acids. V lost 4 bases and J 9 bases, leaving 13 bases between the germline ends. CDR3 region: CASSSESYRQYF. The CDR3 DNA reads as TGTGCCAGCAGCTCCGAGTCCTACAGGCAGTACTTC.

This clonotype has only a few counts. CDR3 DNA: TGCAGTGCTATCTCCGGACAGGGCGGCCGGGAGACCCAGTACTTC. Protein: CSAISGQGGRETQYF. The V call is TRBV20-1, the J call TRBJ2-5; TRBD1 aligns across 8 bases. The CDR3 runs 15 residues. Trimming removed 4 bases from V and 5 bases from J; junction bases left unmatched: 12. The germline V gene has CDR1 DFQATT and CDR2 SNEGSKA (reference sequence).

This clonotype was counted only a few times. The chain carries TRBV4-2 and TRBJ2-7; TRBD2 matches 7 bases. This CDR3 has 18 amino acids. CDR1 and CDR2 (germline): LGHNA, YNFKEQ. V shed 0 bases, J shed 0 bases, and the junction held 11 bases outside the gene matches. Written as DNA, the CDR3 is TGTGCCAGCAGCCAAGATGTGGGTAGCGGGCCGTTCTCCTACGAGCAGTACTTC. Translation: CASSQDVGSGPFSYEQYF.

V usage is TRBV18 and J usage is TRBJ2-1; 7 bases match TRBD2. V shed 2 bases and J 7 bases; nucleotides not matched to a gene: 5. The length of the CDR3 is 14 residues. Germline CDR1 KGHSH, CDR2 LQKENI. As DNA, the CDR3 is TGTGCCAGCTCACCAACCAGGGAGGGAAATGAGCAGTTCTTC. As protein: CASSPTREGNEQFF.

CDR3 residues: CASRVGGEETQYF. The CDR3 nucleotides are TGTGCCAGCAGGGTTGGAGGGGAAGAGACCCAGTACTTC. The chain recombines TRBV2 with TRBJ2-5; D perhaps matches TRBD2 (6 bases). The CDR3 has 13 amino acids. V gave up 6 bases and J gave up 3 bases, with 11 bases separating them. Germline assignment: CDR1 SNHLY and CDR2 FYNNEI.

This clonotype has more than one count but fewer than ten. The V call is TRBV12-3 or TRBV12-4, the J call TRBJ1-4, with TRBD1 identical over 7 bases. This CDR3 is built from 14 residues. The junction had 8 bases not matched to a gene; V was cut back by 7 bases and J by 6 bases. The CDR3 sequence is CASTWGGGDEKLFF. The CDR3, as DNA: TGTGCCAGCACCTGGGGAGGGGGCGATGAAAAACTGTTTTTT.

This chain uses TRBV3-1 with TRBJ2-3; no clear D gene. V was pared by 1 base and J by 3 bases, with 11 bases between. The CDR3 sequence is 15 residues long. CDR1 and CDR2 from the germline V gene are LGHDT and YNNKEL (reference sequence). CDR3 nucleotides: TGTGCCAGCAGCCAAGTGCTGCACCCAACAGATACGCAGTATTTT. It yields the protein CASSQVLHPTDTQYF.

The chain combines TRBV3-1 with TRBJ1-5, with D possibly being TRBD1 (5 bases). V was pared by 0 bases and J by 7 bases, with 13 bases between. Germline CDR1 reads LGHDT; CDR2 reads YNNKEL (reference sequence). The CDR3 covers 15 residues. In nucleotides, the CDR3 is TGTGCCAGCAGCCAAGATCGAGGGGACTTCCAGCCCCAGCATTTT. It specifies CASSQDRGDFQPQHF.

The sample holds a few counts of this clonotype. The CDR3 region is CASSKREGTSGGAQETQYF. For the CDR3, the DNA is TGCGCCAGCAGCAAAAGAGAGGGGACTAGCGGGGGAGCCCAAGAGACCCAGTACTTC. V and J are TRBV4-1 and TRBJ2-5; TRBD2 aligns across 14 bases. There are 19 residues in the CDR3. Trimming removed 5 bases from V and 1 base from J; junction bases left unmatched: 12. The germline gives CDR1 MGHRA, CDR2 YSYEKL.

This chain uses TRBV7-6 with TRBJ2-5; 9 positions agree with TRBD1. This CDR3 contains 17 residues. After removal of 5 bases from V and 2 bases from J, the junction contained 12 bases not matched to a gene. Germline V gene lookup returns CDR1 SGHVS and CDR2 FNYEAQ. In nucleotides, the CDR3 is TGTGCCAGCAGCACCGCCGGGACAGGGTTGCGACAAGAGACCCAGTACTTC. Amino acids: CASSTAGTGLRQETQYF.

In this sample, this clonotype turned up a few times. The chain couples TRBV9 to TRBJ1-2, with TRBD1 identical over 8 bases. CDR1 is SGDLS and CDR2 is YYNGEE in the germline V gene. Trimming took 2 bases from V and 2 from J; bases not matched to a gene: 5. The CDR3 is made up of 15 amino acids. CDR3 region: CASSVGTGPNYGYTF. DNA of the CDR3: TGTGCCAGCAGCGTTGGGACAGGCCCCAACTATGGCTACACCTTC.

This chain connects TRBV5-1 to TRBJ2-7; D is undetermined. Germline lookup yields CDR1 SGHRS and CDR2 YFSETQ. There are 14 residues in the CDR3. V shed 5 bases and J shed 0 bases, with 12 bases lying between them. DNA for the CDR3: TGCGCCAGCAGATATGGACCGTCCTCCTACGAGCAGTACTTC. Amino acids: CASRYGPSSYEQYF.

V and J are TRBV7-2 and TRBJ1-5; 7 positions agree with TRBD1. J lost 9 bases, V lost 5 bases, and 7 bases had no gene match. The CDR3 loop spans 13 amino acids. Germline V gene sequence: CDR1 SGHTA, CDR2 FQGNSA. The CDR3: CASSPIRGRPQHF. The CDR3 nucleotides are TGTGCCAGCAGCCCCATTAGGGGGCGGCCCCAGCATTTT.

This sequence joins TRBV20-1 and TRBJ1-4, with D possibly TRBD1 on 5 matching bases. The CDR3 totals 14 residues. Trimming took off 1 base at V and 9 bases at J, with 15 bases between the two ends. Germline CDR1 reads DFQATT; CDR2 reads SNEGSKA (reference sequence). The CDR3, as DNA: TGCAGTGCTAGAGCGGGGGGGGTCGGGAAAAAACTGTTTTTT. Translating gives CSARAGGVGKKLFF.

This chain connects TRBV9 to TRBJ2-3; maybe TRBD2 (7 bases). Germline values: CDR1 SGDLS, CDR2 YYNGEE. The CDR3 spans 17 residues. The V gene lost 0 bases and the J gene lost 5 bases, with 19 bases spanning the gap. The DNA for the CDR3 is TGTGCCAGCAGCGTAGGAATTTTGAGGGGGGGCGTAGATACGCAGTATTTT. Protein product: CASSVGILRGGVDTQYF.